Reported below is one T cell receptor beta chain. This entry comes from a study of blood T cell repertoires in COVID-19. Study in general: Acute and convalescent COVID-19 samples came from the United States, Italy and Spain. From T cells, B-cell-depleted T cells, or PBMCs came the material, which was cDNA or gDNA.

Repertoires were generated with immunoSEQ multiplex PCR, while TCRdb's copy carries only in-frame clones and drops some. The table records 70,000 or so clones, 90% of them present only once. The V and J ends lost 8 bases and 0 bases respectively, with 14 bases between them. Germline lookup yields CDR1 LNHNV and CDR2 YYDKDF (reference sequence). CDR3 length equals 14 residues. The sequenced material came from peripheral blood. V and J are TRBV15 and TRBJ2-7, with a tentative D call TRBD2 (6 bases). This clonotype was sampled from a man aged 50 to 59 with acute or convalescent COVID-19. In DNA, the CDR3 is TGTGCCACCGGCGCGGGGAGCCTCTCCTACGAGCAGTACGTC. Its protein is CATGAGSLSYEQYV.